This is a list of T cell receptor beta chains from one sample in a study. Using its own MiXCR run on the 5' RACE reads, TCRdb lists one record per CDR3 protein. The sample has approximately 41,000 distinct CDR3 sequences, 29% seen once; the top ten hold around 3.9%. The sample was memory CD4+ T cells sorted from a lymph node. All receptors come from a female donor with breast cancer. The CDR3 runs from the conserved cysteine through the conserved F or W. Clone size is shown for a subset of rows, as once, few, many or a class of expanded clone.

size: few; J: TRBJ2-3; V: TRBV6-5; CDR3: CASSYSGGLSDTQYF
size: many; J: TRBJ2-1; V: TRBV6-2/TRBV6-3; CDR3: CASSHGQGPYNEQFF
size: NA; J: TRBJ1-1; V: TRBV20-1; CDR3: CSAVADRTNTEAFF
size: NA; J: TRBJ2-6; V: TRBV6-1; CDR3: CASSGSPGGPTGANVLTF
size: few; J: TRBJ1-6; V: TRBV7-9; CDR3: CASSLDRDSPLHF
size: NA; J: TRBJ2-1; V: TRBV5-1; CDR3: CASGQGYNEQFF
size: NA; J: TRBJ1-1; V: TRBV7-9; CDR3: CASSHRQGAARDTEAFF
size: NA; J: TRBJ2-3; V: TRBV6-5; CDR3: CASSYRPGLAGELTDTQYF
size: medium-sized; J: TRBJ1-2; V: TRBV5-1; CDR3: CAILFEAGLAGYTF
size: few; J: TRBJ2-7; V: TRBV4-1; CDR3: CASSQGWGRRYEQYF
size: few; J: TRBJ2-5; V: TRBV9; CDR3: CASSVGAHREETQYF
size: few; J: TRBJ1-2; V: TRBV5-1; CDR3: CASSLEGAEGYTF
size: NA; J: TRBJ2-7; V: TRBV7-7; CDR3: CASSEDREYEQYF
size: NA; J: TRBJ2-1; V: TRBV5-1; CDR3: CASRPLAGISYNEQFF
size: NA; J: TRBJ1-6; V: TRBV27; CDR3: CASSLSWTGLNSPLHF
size: NA; J: TRBJ2-1; V: TRBV11-3; CDR3: CASSLGTSYNSEQFF
size: medium-sized; J: TRBJ2-4; V: TRBV11-3; CDR3: CASSFRDGSNIQYF
size: few; J: TRBJ2-1; V: TRBV27; CDR3: CASSSLLREQFF
size: few; J: TRBJ1-1; V: TRBV6-6; CDR3: CASSYRQGRTFF
size: many; J: TRBJ1-1; V: TRBV20-1; CDR3: CSARDDRVIAEAFF
size: NA; J: TRBJ2-5; V: TRBV5-1; CDR3: CASSLDAGPRETQYF
size: few; J: TRBJ2-3; V: TRBV4-1; CDR3: CASSQSEASGADTQYF
size: NA; J: TRBJ2-7; V: TRBV5-1; CDR3: CAGSLRGTASYEQYF
size: NA; J: TRBJ2-1; V: TRBV12-3/TRBV12-4; CDR3: CASSPWGTTSRDEQFF
size: NA; J: TRBJ1-2; V: TRBV4-1; CDR3: CASSQSGTGSNYGYTF
size: NA; J: TRBJ2-5; V: TRBV5-1; CDR3: CASSLERRETQYF
size: NA; J: TRBJ2-6; V: TRBV7-6; CDR3: CASSPGTGRGLGANVLTF
size: NA; J: TRBJ1-5; V: TRBV4-2; CDR3: CASSQEPQSNQPQHF
size: few; J: TRBJ2-5; V: TRBV20-1; CDR3: CSKGGRETQYF
size: NA; J: TRBJ2-1; V: TRBV27; CDR3: CASNKPLGTGPNEQFF
size: few; J: TRBJ2-1; V: TRBV9; CDR3: CASSVGIQSSYNEQFF
size: few; J: TRBJ1-2; V: TRBV7-9; CDR3: CASSLRGHGYTF
size: NA; J: TRBJ2-3; V: TRBV12-3/TRBV12-4; CDR3: CASSFGRGSQYF
size: few; J: TRBJ1-1; V: TRBV6-1; CDR3: CASSEQPWGNTEAFF
size: medium-sized; J: TRBJ2-1; V: TRBV9; CDR3: CASSAGTSAASSYNEQFF
size: NA; J: TRBJ1-6; V: TRBV21-1; CDR3: CASRKGERYSPLHF
size: medium-sized; J: TRBJ1-5; V: TRBV20-1; CDR3: CSAYPIAIYSNQPQHF
size: NA; J: TRBJ2-7; V: TRBV7-9; CDR3: CASSTRPGQSYEQYF
size: NA; J: TRBJ2-1; V: TRBV12-3/TRBV12-4; CDR3: CASSLGSGRSGEQFF
size: few; J: TRBJ1-2; V: TRBV20-1; CDR3: CSASNYGRYGYTF
size: NA; J: TRBJ2-7; V: TRBV2; CDR3: CASKLEGRQQYF
size: few; J: TRBJ1-6; V: TRBV20-1; CDR3: CSARVTESSYNSPLHF
size: medium-sized; J: TRBJ2-1; V: TRBV5-6; CDR3: CASSLPSGTSNEQFF
size: once; J: TRBJ1-1; V: TRBV11-1; CDR3: CASSFGTQEKAFF
size: NA; J: TRBJ2-1; V: TRBV20-1; CDR3: CSAGTSGSRNEQFF
size: many; J: TRBJ1-1; V: TRBV5-1; CDR3: CASSLGGRTNTEAFF
size: NA; J: TRBJ2-7; V: TRBV6-1; CDR3: CASSQTGANQEQYF
size: many; J: TRBJ2-1; V: TRBV5-1; CDR3: CASSLRGDYEQFF
size: once; J: TRBJ2-2; V: TRBV7-8; CDR3: CASSLMTGDTGELFF